This entry lists 27 T cell receptor beta chains sequenced from one sample in a study of blood T cell repertoires in COVID-19. Sequencing used immunoSEQ multiplex PCR; TCRdb keeps in-frame clones, though not all of them. The sample lists under 400,000 clones, over 75% seen once, with 1.9% in the top ten. Input material: PBMCs or T cells enriched from blood (not recorded which). These receptors were collected from a man aged 35 to 55 in a cohort exposed to, infected with or recovered from COVID-19 (not recorded which).

The chain links TRBV10-3 to TRBJ1-2, with 7 bases identical to TRBD1. The length of the CDR3 is 16 residues. From germline, CDR1 is ENHRY and CDR2 SYGVKD. Trimming at V came to 0 bases and at J to 0 bases, leaving 4 bases not matched to a gene. The CDR3 nucleotides are TGTGCCATCAGTGAGTCGAGGGGGCTCTCTAACTATGGCTACACCTTC. It translates to CAISESRGLSNYGYTF.

CDR3 DNA: TGTGCCTGGAGTGTAACAGCCCTGAGTATGAACACTGAAGCTTTCTTT. It specifies CAWSVTALSMNTEAFF. J is TRBJ1-1 and V is TRBV30, with no clear D. The length of the CDR3 is 16 residues. Germline V gene sequence: CDR1 GTSNPN, CDR2 SVGIG (reference sequence). The germline V and J ends were trimmed by 0 bases and 0 bases, with 14 bases remaining between them.

This chain links TRBV29-1 with TRBJ2-1; TRBD2 matches 8 bases. Germline V gene data show CDR1 as SQVTM and CDR2 as ANQGSEA. The CDR3 has 16 amino acids. After removal of 4 bases from V and 4 bases from J, the junction contained 12 bases not matched to a gene. CDR3 nucleotides: TGCAGCGTTGTGCTGGCGGGAGGACTTCTTTACAATGAGCAGTTCTTC. It codes for CSVVLAGGLLYNEQFF.

This chain connects TRBV7-8 to TRBJ2-1; 13 positions match TRBD2. With V trimmed by 1 base and J by 5 bases, 2 bases remained unmatched. Germline V lookup: CDR1 SGHVS, CDR2 FQNEAQ. This CDR3 spans 16 amino acids. CDR3 amino acids: CASSLEGLAGNNEQFF. The CDR3 DNA follows: TGTGCCAGCAGCTTAGAGGGACTAGCGGGAAACAATGAGCAGTTCTTC.

The chain has TRBV6-1 and TRBJ2-7, with D possibly being TRBD2 (6 bases). V was cut by 3 bases and J by 3 bases, with 15 bases left in between. The CDR3 runs 15 residues. Germline CDR1 reads MNHNS; CDR2 reads SASEGT. The CDR3 nucleotides read TGTGCCAGCAGTGATATGGCGGGACGAAGCTACGAGCAGTACTTC. It codes for CASSDMAGRSYEQYF.

CDR3 residues: CASSRQTGGVYTFF. Here the CDR3 DNA reads TGTGCCAGCAGCAGACAGACAGGGGGCGTTTACACTTTCTTT. The rearrangement joins TRBV5-6 to TRBJ1-1; TRBD1 matches 10 bases. The CDR3 length is 14 residues. V shed 4 bases and J 12 bases; nucleotides not matched to a gene: 12. CDR1 and CDR2 from the germline V gene are SGHDT and YYEEEE.

J is TRBJ2-1 and V is TRBV10-3, with D unclear. The germline gives CDR1 ENHRY, CDR2 SYGVKD. This CDR3 is 14 amino acids long. V was shortened by 4 bases and J by 5 bases, with 12 bases between the two germline ends. The CDR3 sequence: CAISGAARDNEQFF. Here the CDR3 DNA reads TGTGCCATCAGTGGGGCCGCCCGCGACAATGAGCAGTTCTTC.

The chain employs TRBV7-2 and TRBJ2-1; 7 positions agree with TRBD2. The CDR3 runs to 18 residues. Germline V gene data show CDR1 as SGHTA and CDR2 as FQGNSA. The ends lost 2 bases at V and 2 bases at J; junction bases unmatched: 12. DNA of the CDR3: TGTGCCAGCAGCTTAAATCTCGCGGGAGACAGCACCTACAATGAGCAGTTCTTC. It translates to CASSLNLAGDSTYNEQFF.

The CDR3 DNA reads as TGCGCCAGCAGCTTAACAGGGGAGGTTGGACAGCCCCAGCATTTT. It translates to CASSLTGEVGQPQHF. The V call is TRBV5-1, the J call TRBJ1-5; 7 bases align to TRBD1. CDR1 is SGHRS, CDR2 YFSETQ, per germline. The CDR3 is 15 amino acids. V gave up 2 bases and J gave up 7 bases; unmatched junction bases: 9. Filled out from reference TRBV5-1 and TRBJ1-5, the complete variable domain reads KAGVTQTPRYLIKTRGQQVTLSCSPISGHRSVSWYQQTPGQGLQFLFEYFSETQRNKGNFPGRFSGRQFSNSRSEMNVSTLELGDSALYLCASSLTGEVGQPQHFGDGTRLSIL.

This clone appeared once. This chain links TRBV5-1 with TRBJ2-1; 7 bases agree with TRBD1. Per germline, CDR1 SGHRS and CDR2 YFSETQ. There are 14 residues in the CDR3. The V and J ends lost 2 bases and 7 bases, in that order; junction bases with no gene match: 6. In DNA, the CDR3 is TGCGCCAGCAGCTTCCCACAGGGGTTGAATGAGCAGTTCTTC. Translation gives CASSFPQGLNEQFF.

J is TRBJ2-3 and V is TRBV3-1 (or the pseudogene TRBV3-2); 12 positions match TRBD2. V lost 4 bases and J lost 2; bases outside the gene matches: 1. Per germline, CDR1 LGHDT and CDR2 YNNKEL (reference sequence). This CDR3 spans 15 amino acids. The CDR3 sequence: CASSRLAGDTDTQYF. In DNA form, the CDR3 reads TGTGCCAGCAGCCGACTAGCGGGAGACACAGATACGCAGTATTTT.

V is TRBV3-1 (or the pseudogene TRBV3-2) and J is TRBJ1-1; no firm D call. The CDR3 length is 14 residues. Germline V gene lookup returns CDR1 LGHDT and CDR2 YNNKEL (reference sequence). V gave up 5 bases and J gave up 3 bases, with 13 bases separating them. The CDR3 here is CASSDSGFYTEAFF. DNA of the CDR3: TGTGCCAGCAGCGACTCTGGTTTCTACACTGAAGCTTTCTTT.

The sample holds a few counts of this clone. The genes are TRBV7-3 and TRBJ1-6, with D maybe TRBD1 (5 bases). The ends were cut back, 5 bases at V and 7 bases at J, with 12 bases in the middle. The CDR3 has 14 amino acids. CDR1 and CDR2 from the germline V gene are SGHTA and FQGTGA. Here the CDR3 DNA reads TGTGCCAGCAGCGTGGCGGGACGGAATTCACCCCTCCACTTT. This codes for CASSVAGRNSPLHF.

The chain links TRBV2 to TRBJ1-4; D is unclear. Trimming removed 7 bases at V and 8 bases at J, with 8 bases between. This CDR3 comprises 11 residues. CDR1 and CDR2 (germline): SNHLY, FYNNEI. The CDR3 spells CASNPEEKLFF. CDR3 DNA: TGTGCCAGCAATCCTGAGGAAAAACTGTTTTTT.

The chain has TRBV7-9 and TRBJ2-7; 13 nucleotides line up with TRBD2. This CDR3 region has 15 residues. Unmatched junction bases numbered 7, after V lost 5 bases and J lost 6 bases. Per germline, CDR1 SEHNR and CDR2 FQNEAQ (reference sequence). The CDR3 spells CASSNGLAGVPEQYF. CDR3 sequence (DNA): TGTGCCAGCAGCAATGGACTAGCGGGAGTCCCCGAGCAGTACTTC. Filled out from reference TRBV7-9 and TRBJ2-7, the complete variable domain reads DTGVSQNPRHKITKRGQNVTFRCDPISEHNRLYWYRQTLGQGPEFLTYFQNEAQLEKSRLLSDRFSAERPKGSFSTLEIQRTEQGDSAMYLCASSNGLAGVPEQYFGPGTRLTVT.

The chain joins TRBV28 to TRBJ2-1; perhaps TRBD2 as D (6 bases). V was trimmed by 8 bases and J by 0 bases, leaving 14 bases between them. The CDR3 loop spans 15 amino acids. Germline assignment: CDR1 MDHEN and CDR2 SYDVKM. DNA of the CDR3: TGTGCCAGCCAACTAGCCTCCAGCTCCTACAATGAGCAGTTCTTC. It codes for CASQLASSSYNEQFF.

The rearrangement joins TRBV5-1 to TRBJ2-5; 11 nucleotides line up with TRBD2. V dropped 0 bases and J dropped 5; count of bases not matched to a gene: 9. This CDR3 is 17 amino acids long. Germline V gene lookup returns CDR1 SGHRS and CDR2 YFSETQ. The CDR3 coding sequence is TGCGCCAGCAGCTTGGGTCCGGGACTAGCGGCCCAGGAGACCCAGTACTTC. It encodes CASSLGPGLAAQETQYF.

In the case of this clone: The same CDR3 is also encoded by other DNA sequences in this sample. The V and J genes are TRBV30 and TRBJ1-1; the D gene is possibly TRBD1 (5 bases). CDR3 length: 14 residues. Germline V gives CDR1 GTSNPN, CDR2 SVGIG (reference sequence). V was clipped by 0 bases and J by 4 bases, with 12 bases between them. DNA for the CDR3: TGTGCCTGGAGTGTAAGGGGTTGGGGCACTGAAGCTTTCTTT. Encoded protein: CAWSVRGWGTEAFF. The whole variable domain, filled in from reference TRBV30 and TRBJ1-1, reads SQTIHQWPATLVQPVGSPLSLECTVEGTSNPNLYWYRQAAGRGLQLLFYSVGIGQISSEVPQNLSASRPQDRQFILSSKKLLLSDSGFYLCAWSVRGWGTEAFFGQGTRLTVV.

V usage is TRBV4-2 and J usage is TRBJ1-6; D not certain. The CDR3 loop spans 14 amino acids. Germline CDR1 reads LGHNA; CDR2 reads YNFKEQ. V was shortened by 4 bases and J by 9 bases, with 13 bases between the two germline ends. The CDR3 spells CASSLDISISPLHF. The CDR3 DNA sequence: TGTGCCAGCAGCCTCGACATTTCGATTTCACCCCTCCACTTT.

The J gene is TRBJ1-2, the V gene TRBV18, with D tentatively TRBD1 (6 bases). Trimming took 3 bases from V and 7 from J, leaving 12 bases between them. The CDR3 length is 13 residues. Germline V lookup: CDR1 KGHSH, CDR2 LQKENI. The CDR3 is CASSPYRESGYTF. CDR3 nucleotide sequence: TGTGCCAGCTCACCTTACAGGGAAAGTGGCTACACCTTC. Drawing the rest from reference TRBV18 and TRBJ1-2, the complete variable domain is NAGVMQNPRHLVRRRGQEARLRCSPMKGHSHVYWYRQLPEEGLKFMVYLQKENIIDESGMPKERFSAEFPKEGPSILRIQQVVRGDSAAYFCASSPYRESGYTFGSGTRLTVV.

Notes on this clone: The same CDR3 can be traced to other DNA sequences in this sample. The V and J genes are TRBV18 and TRBJ1-4, with D possibly matching TRBD1 (5 bases). The V gene's germline CDR1 is KGHSH and CDR2 LQKENI. The CDR3 totals 15 residues. V was shortened by 1 base and J by 4 bases, with 10 bases between the two germline ends. The CDR3 sequence is CASSPRSGGNEKLFF. In DNA, the CDR3 is TGTGCCAGCTCACCACGGTCCGGGGGTAATGAAAAACTGTTTTTT. The full variable domain, with the rest looked up from reference TRBV18 and TRBJ1-4, is NAGVMQNPRHLVRRRGQEARLRCSPMKGHSHVYWYRQLPEEGLKFMVYLQKENIIDESGMPKERFSAEFPKEGPSILRIQQVVRGDSAAYFCASSPRSGGNEKLFFGSGTQLSVL.

The chain joins TRBV2 to TRBJ2-2; maybe TRBD1 (6 bases). This CDR3 region has 15 residues. Germline V gives CDR1 SNHLY, CDR2 FYNNEI. V gave up 5 bases and J gave up 4 bases, with 14 bases separating them. The CDR3 sequence is CASSPDRRATGELFF. The CDR3, as DNA: TGTGCCAGCAGTCCCGACAGGAGAGCCACCGGGGAGCTGTTTTTT.

The chain links TRBV2 to TRBJ2-1; 10 nucleotides agree with TRBD1. CDR3 length equals 15 residues. CDR1 and CDR2 from the germline V gene are SNHLY and FYNNEI. Trimming took 7 bases from V and 6 from J; bases not matched to a gene: 9. The CDR3 DNA sequence: TGTGCCAGCACGGTGATCGGACAGGGGGGCAATGAGCAGTTCTTC. Its protein is CASTVIGQGGNEQFF. Together with reference TRBV2 and TRBJ2-1, the CDR3 gives the full variable domain: EPEVTQTPSHQVTQMGQEVILRCVPISNHLYFYWYRQILGQKVEFLVSFYNNEISEKSEIFDDQFSVERPDGSNFTLKIRSTKLEDSAMYFCASTVIGQGGNEQFFGPGTRLTVL.

This clone came up a few times. The rearrangement links TRBV6-5 to TRBJ1-6; 7 bases line up with TRBD1. The V gene end was trimmed by 6 bases and the J gene end by 6 bases; junction bases not matched to a gene: 8. Germline V gives CDR1 MNHEY, CDR2 SVGAGI. This CDR3 region has 15 residues. CDR3 bases: TGTGCCAGCAGGAACTCAGGGGGTGGTAATTCACCCCTCCACTTT. Translating it yields CASRNSGGGNSPLHF.

The chain uses TRBV6-5 and TRBJ1-2; TRBD1 aligns across 9 bases. Germline V gives CDR1 MNHEY, CDR2 SVGAGI. The CDR3 is 15 amino acids. J gave up 10 bases and V 8 bases, and 17 bases lay outside the gene matches. This CDR3 is CASEKVAGTGNNYTF. The DNA of the CDR3 is TGTGCCAGCGAGAAAGTAGCGGGGACAGGGAATAACTACACCTTC.

This clone has only a few counts. The chain employs TRBV6-2 or TRBV6-3 and TRBJ2-1; TRBD2 agrees at 8 bases. Losses at the gene ends were 0 bases for V and 4 bases for J; bases not matched to a gene: 5. The CDR3 is 16 residues long. Germline V gene lookup returns CDR1 MNHEY and CDR2 SVGEGT. The CDR3 DNA follows: TGTGCCAGCAGTTACTCTGCCGGGAGGGCATACAATGAGCAGTTCTTC. This sequence encodes CASSYSAGRAYNEQFF.

This clone was recorded only once. The chain couples TRBV29-1 to TRBJ1-2; D unresolved. CDR3 length: 14 residues. The ends were cut back, 2 bases at V and 2 bases at J, with 12 bases in the middle. Looked up from germline, CDR1 is SQVTM and CDR2 is ANQGSEA. The CDR3 is CSVEPSGVNYGYTF. The DNA for the CDR3 is TGCAGCGTTGAACCCAGCGGTGTAAACTATGGCTACACCTTC.